Sequencing of this TCR beta chain was carried out in a study of T cell responses to AZD1222 COVID-19 vaccine. Study results and caveats: Unmutated variant regions reportedly attract nearly half of all spike-specific TCRs. The study identified only 6 or 7 AZD1222 recipients as seropositive at baseline. Clonal diversity was possibly underestimated; the donors were predominantly white British and more often female.

CDR1 and CDR2 (germline): MGHRA, YSYEKL. Trimming took off 0 bases at V and 2 bases at J, with 10 bases between the two ends. This CDR3 is 16 amino acids long. Libraries were prepared by immunoSEQ multiplex PCR; TCRdb keeps only in-frame clonotypes and omits some of them. Of roughly 200,000 clones listed, almost 90% are singletons. On this clone itself: What it recognizes is unknown.

The origin of this receptor is an adult in good health. V is TRBV4-1 and J is TRBJ2-2; D may be TRBD1 (5 bases). The source was peripheral blood, collected on day 0 of AZD1222 vaccination. The CDR3 DNA reads as TGCGCCAGCAGCCAAGAGAACAGGTTCAACACCGGGGAGCTGTTTTTT. This encodes CASSQENRFNTGELFF.